The rows below give T cell receptor beta chains drawn from one sample of a study of shared clonotypes between healthy human individuals. The method was immunoSEQ multiplex PCR; TCRdb's version includes in-frame clones alone and lacks a portion of them. Found here are about 1,800,000 clones, approximately 94% of them singletons; the top ten hold around 1.2%. Sequencing was performed on naive CD8+ T cells sorted from blood. Source of these receptors: a man aged 18 to 30 in good health. CDR3s include the opening cysteine and the closing phenylalanine or tryptophan. Each record gives: V gene, CDR3 protein.

TRBV29-1 | CSVEGYLGYGYTF
TRBV6-1 | CASRGQGAVYEQYF
TRBV2 | CASSAGADEQFF
TRBV4-3 | CASSQDFSPQETQYF
TRBV7-9 | CASTGQGSEAFF
TRBV4-3 | CASSQGVANYGYTF
TRBV5-1 | CASSLGQGDEQYF
TRBV5-4 | CASSRDGSSYEQYF
TRBV7-9 | CASSLDGLVAQYF
TRBV27 | CASSLLSGGTGELFF
TRBV28 | CATKHPDRVGETQYF